Below are 25 T cell receptor beta chains sequenced from a single sample in a study of Ad26.COV2.S vaccination and SARS-CoV-2 variants. Treatment here: around 19 received Ad26.COV2.S at low or high dose, single or two shots; several received placebo; per-sample allocation not given. Specimen acquisition occurred on day 63 following the initial vaccine or placebo injection. Produced via immunoSEQ multiplex PCR; TCRdb's table is partial and in-frame only. The profile shows some 350,000 clones, around 83% of them singletons. The specimen comprised peripheral blood, sampled in a trial of Ad26.COV2.S vaccine versus placebo. These receptors originate from a person aged 18-60 years who received the Ad26.COV2.S COVID-19 vaccine or a placebo.

The V gene is TRBV19, the J gene TRBJ2-6; no reliable D call. The V gene lost 3 bases and the J gene lost 3 bases, with 9 bases spanning the gap. Germline CDR1 is LNHDA and CDR2 is SQIVND (reference sequence). CDR3 size: 15 residues. CDR3 region: CASSIVVIGANVLTF. CDR3 coding DNA: TGTGCCAGTAGTATCGTTGTGATTGGGGCCAACGTCCTGACTTTC.

This chain connects TRBV6-5 to TRBJ1-1, with a weak D call TRBD1 (5 bases). The germline V and J ends were trimmed by 7 bases and 4 bases, with 13 bases remaining between them. The CDR3 totals 13 residues. Germline-derived CDR1 and CDR2 are MNHEY and SVGAGI. The CDR3 nucleotides are TGTGCCAGCATGGGGGTAGTAATCACTGAAGCTTTCTTT. Translation: CASMGVVITEAFF.

The CDR3 DNA reads as TGTGCCAGCAGTCGACCGGTCCGGAACACTGAAGCTTTCTTT. As protein: CASSRPVRNTEAFF. The J gene is TRBJ1-1, the V gene TRBV6-5; unclear D gene. Germline CDR1 MNHEY, CDR2 SVGAGI. V dropped 5 bases and J dropped 1 base, with 11 bases sitting between them. CDR3 size: 14 residues.

This clone was counted a single time. The chain uses TRBV5-8 and TRBJ2-3; 7 bases line up with TRBD1. CDR3 length: 16 residues. With V trimmed by 3 bases and J by 2 bases, 9 bases remained unmatched. Germline-derived CDR1 and CDR2 are SGHTS and YDEGEE. CDR3 protein: CASSSRDSSLTDTQYF. The CDR3 region has the DNA TGTGCCAGCAGCTCCCGGGACAGCTCTCTCACAGATACGCAGTATTTT. The full variable domain, rest sourced from reference TRBV5-8 and TRBJ2-3, is EAGVTQSPTHLIKTRGQQATLRCSPISGHTSVYWYQQALGLGLQFLLWYDEGEERNRGNFPPRFSGRQFPNYSSELNVNALELEDSALYLCASSSRDSSLTDTQYFGPGTRLTVL.

This clone was counted a few times. The J gene is TRBJ1-3, the V gene TRBV10-2; D is undetermined. The CDR3 covers 14 residues. Trimming pared 3 bases from V and 2 bases from J, leaving 8 bases between. Germline loops: CDR1 WSHSY, CDR2 SAAADI. CDR3 sequence (DNA): TGCGCCAGCAGTGATGACCCGGCTGGAAACACCATATATTTT. Amino acids: CASSDDPAGNTIYF.

This sequence joins TRBV4-1 and TRBJ1-1; D is perhaps TRBD1 (6 bases). CDR3 length equals 16 residues. Between the trimmed V and J ends, which lost 0 bases and 6 bases, there was a span of 17 bases. From germline, CDR1 is MGHRA and CDR2 YSYEKL. The CDR3 DNA reads TGCGCCAGCAGCCAAGATTGGGCAGGGGTGGATGCTGAAGCTTTCTTT. Translating it yields CASSQDWAGVDAEAFF.

The chain carries TRBV6-2 or TRBV6-3 and TRBJ1-2; D is unresolved. The CDR3 extends over 11 amino acids. V lost 4 bases to trimming and J lost 4 bases, with 4 bases between them. The germline V gene encodes CDR1 MNHEY and CDR2 SVGEGT. As DNA, the CDR3 is TGTGCCAGCAGTTTTGGCTATGGCTACACCTTC. Translated, it gives CASSFGYGYTF.

V gene TRBV6-5 combines with J gene TRBJ1-2; a weak D match, TRBD1 (5 bases). The CDR3 runs to 14 residues. V was shortened by 2 bases and J by 5 bases, with 12 bases between the two germline ends. Germline values: CDR1 MNHEY, CDR2 SVGAGI. CDR3 DNA sequence: TGTGCCAGCAGTTACGCTGACAGCGCTTATGGCTACACCTTC. Protein sequence: CASSYADSAYGYTF.

The CDR3 here is CASSRDRASNYGYTF. The CDR3 DNA is TGTGCCAGTAGCCGGGACAGGGCTTCGAACTATGGCTACACCTTC. The chain combines TRBV19 with TRBJ1-2; TRBD1 agrees at 9 bases. The germline CDR1 and CDR2 sequences are LNHDA and SQIVND (reference sequence). CDR3 length: 15 amino acids. V lost 6 bases to trimming and J lost 2 bases; unmatched junction nucleotides: 7. The entire variable domain, with the rest obtained from reference TRBV19 and TRBJ1-2, is as follows: DGGITQSPKYLFRKEGQNVTLSCEQNLNHDAMYWYRQDPGQGLRLIYYSQIVNDFQKGDIAEGYSVSREKKESFPLTVTSAQKNPTAFYLCASSRDRASNYGYTFGSGTRLTVV.

V and J are TRBV3-1 (or the pseudogene TRBV3-2) and TRBJ2-1; D may be TRBD1 (5 bases). V was trimmed by 1 base and J by 0 bases, leaving 7 bases between them. The germline CDR1 and CDR2 sequences are LGHDT and YNNKEL (reference sequence). The CDR3 runs 15 residues. The CDR3 region is CASSQGQSSYNEQFF. Here the CDR3 DNA reads TGTGCCAGCAGCCAAGGACAGTCCTCCTACAATGAGCAGTTCTTC.

This clone was detected only once. The chain employs TRBV19 and TRBJ1-1; a possible D gene is TRBD1 (6 bases). CDR3 length: 12 amino acids. Trimming cost V 7 bases and J 6 bases, with 12 bases left between them. Germline loops: CDR1 LNHDA, CDR2 SQIVND (reference sequence). The CDR3 sequence is CASKPRGAEAFF. CDR3 coding DNA: TGTGCCAGTAAACCCAGGGGTGCTGAAGCTTTCTTT.

This clone showed up just a few times. This sequence joins TRBV4-1 and TRBJ2-7, with unresolved D. CDR3 length: 15 amino acids. V lost 1 base and J lost 0, with 10 bases in between. Germline V gives CDR1 MGHRA, CDR2 YSYEKL. CDR3 bases: TGCGCCAGCAGCCAAGTGGATGGAAGCTCCTACGAGCAGTACTTC. Translation: CASSQVDGSSYEQYF.

The V gene is TRBV11-2, the J gene TRBJ2-1, with a possible D match to TRBD2 (5 bases). The CDR3 is made up of 14 amino acids. V was trimmed by 1 base and J by 8 bases, leaving 12 bases between them. From germline, CDR1 is SGHAT and CDR2 FQNNGV. This CDR3 is CASSLGTGLDEQFF. Written as DNA, the CDR3 is TGTGCCAGCAGCTTAGGGACTGGACTGGATGAGCAGTTCTTC.

The rearrangement uses TRBV14 and TRBJ1-2, with D possibly TRBD1 on 6 matching bases. Trimming left V 2 bases short and J 6 bases short, with 19 bases between. The CDR3 runs to 16 residues. Germline V gene lookup returns CDR1 SGHDN and CDR2 FVKESK. The DNA of the CDR3 is TGTGCCAGCAGCCAAAGGGGGGCCTACCCGGGGCATGGCTACACCTTC. This sequence encodes CASSQRGAYPGHGYTF.

V usage is TRBV5-6 and J usage is TRBJ2-5; possibly TRBD2 for D (5 bases). The CDR3 is made up of 16 amino acids. CDR1 SGHDT and CDR2 YYEEEE come from the germline V gene. The ends were cut back, 0 bases at V and 0 bases at J, with 12 bases in the middle. CDR3 in DNA: TGTGCCAGCAGCTTGGTGTGGAGGAAGTACCAAGAGACCCAGTACTTC. Translated: CASSLVWRKYQETQYF.

In its sample, this clone was seen once. The V call is TRBV19, the J call TRBJ2-5, with TRBD2 identical over 7 bases. Germline CDR1 and CDR2: LNHDA and SQIVND (reference sequence). Trimming at V came to 5 bases and at J to 2 bases, leaving 11 bases not matched to a gene. The CDR3 spans 16 residues. The CDR3 bases are TGTGCCAGTAGTGGTTTAGGCGGGGGAAAACAAGAGACCCAGTACTTC. Translated: CASSGLGGGKQETQYF.

This chain joins TRBV2 and TRBJ1-1, with D hard to call. Germline lookup yields CDR1 SNHLY and CDR2 FYNNEI. The CDR3 is made up of 14 amino acids. V lost 5 bases and J lost 3, with 13 bases in between. The CDR3 coding sequence is TGTGCCAGCAGTTCCGCCAGGAGGGACACTGAAGCTTTCTTT. Encoded protein: CASSSARRDTEAFF.

The J gene is TRBJ2-5, the V gene TRBV5-4; TRBD1 aligns across 9 bases. The length of the CDR3 is 14 residues. Germline V gives CDR1 SGHNT, CDR2 YYREEE (reference sequence). With V trimmed by 5 bases and J by 1 base, 3 bases remained unmatched. The CDR3 DNA reads as TGTGCCAGCAGGCAGGGACAGGGCCAAGAGACCCAGTACTTC. It codes for CASRQGQGQETQYF.

This chain links TRBV18 with TRBJ1-4; the D gene is possibly TRBD1 (6 bases). From germline, CDR1 is KGHSH and CDR2 LQKENI. V was shortened by 3 bases and J by 7 bases, with 12 bases between the two germline ends. CDR3 length: 14 amino acids. CDR3 nucleotide sequence: TGTGCCAGCTCACCCTTGGACAGCTTTGAAAAACTGTTTTTT. Its translation: CASSPLDSFEKLFF. The whole variable domain, remainder taken from reference TRBV18 and TRBJ1-4, is NAGVMQNPRHLVRRRGQEARLRCSPMKGHSHVYWYRQLPEEGLKFMVYLQKENIIDESGMPKERFSAEFPKEGPSILRIQQVVRGDSAAYFCASSPLDSFEKLFFGSGTQLSVL.

This clone came up a few times. The CDR3 is CASTNAGGDTQYF. CDR3 coding DNA: TGTGCCAGCACCAACGCCGGGGGGGATACGCAGTATTTT. The rearrangement uses TRBV3-1 (or the pseudogene TRBV3-2) and TRBJ2-3, with TRBD2 matching over 7 bases. The V and J ends lost 7 bases and 6 bases, in that order; junction bases with no gene match: 7. The length of the CDR3 is 13 residues. CDR1 is LGHDT, CDR2 YNNKEL, per germline (reference sequence).

The genes are TRBV10-3 and TRBJ2-5, with 7 bases fitting TRBD1. The CDR3 has 14 amino acids. The ends lost 2 bases at V and 2 bases at J; junction bases unmatched: 2. CDR1 and CDR2 from the germline V gene are ENHRY and SYGVKD. For the CDR3, the DNA is TGTGCCATCAGTGAGCGGACAGGACAAGAGACCCAGTACTTC. Residues: CAISERTGQETQYF.

The chain combines TRBV7-2 with TRBJ2-3, with D unclear. CDR3 length: 14 residues. Trimming shortened V by 2 bases and J by 2 bases, and 8 bases separated the two germline ends. Germline assignment: CDR1 SGHTA and CDR2 FQGNSA. CDR3 DNA sequence: TGTGCCAGCAGCTTATTGCAAACCACAGATACGCAGTATTTT. Encoded protein: CASSLLQTTDTQYF.

CDR3 in amino acids: CASSHTSGRGTGELFF. The CDR3 bases are TGTGCCAGCAGCCATACTAGCGGGAGAGGCACCGGGGAGCTGTTTTTT. The chain employs TRBV7-6 and TRBJ2-2; 11 bases are a match to TRBD2. The CDR3 extends over 16 amino acids. The trim removed 5 bases at V and 4 bases at J, leaving 6 bases unmatched. Looked up from germline, CDR1 is SGHVS and CDR2 is FNYEAQ.

The chain joins TRBV5-3 to TRBJ2-7; possible D gene TRBD2, 5 bases. TRBV5-3 is flagged as an ORF with uncertain function. This CDR3 region has 18 residues. Trimming removed 3 bases at V and 2 bases at J, with 24 bases between. The CDR3 sequence is CARSCPQIRGREAYEQYF. For the CDR3, the DNA is TGTGCCAGAAGCTGTCCCCAGATCCGGGGAAGAGAAGCCTACGAGCAGTACTTC.

A note on this clone: Other DNA sequences in this sample translate to the same CDR3. J is TRBJ2-3 and V is TRBV10-3, with unresolved D. Trimming shortened V by 0 bases and J by 3 bases, and 1 base separated the two germline ends. In germline, CDR1 is ENHRY, CDR2 SYGVKD. The CDR3 consists of 12 residues. CDR3 bases: TGTGCCATCAGTGAGTCAACAGATACGCAGTATTTT. Amino acids: CAISESTDTQYF.